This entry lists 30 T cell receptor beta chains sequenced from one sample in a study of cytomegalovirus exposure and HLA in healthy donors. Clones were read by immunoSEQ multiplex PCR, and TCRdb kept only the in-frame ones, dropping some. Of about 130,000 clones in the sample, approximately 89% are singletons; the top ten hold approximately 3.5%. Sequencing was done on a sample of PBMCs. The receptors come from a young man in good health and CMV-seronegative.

CDR3 DNA: TGTGCCAGCAGTGAGGGGGCTGCACCCTGGGGGACCCAGTACTTC. It encodes CASSEGAAPWGTQYF. This chain links TRBV7-9 with TRBJ2-5; 7 bases match TRBD1. Unmatched junction bases numbered 14, after V lost 6 bases and J lost 7 bases. CDR1 is SEHNR, CDR2 FQNEAQ, per germline (reference sequence). The CDR3 contains 15 residues.

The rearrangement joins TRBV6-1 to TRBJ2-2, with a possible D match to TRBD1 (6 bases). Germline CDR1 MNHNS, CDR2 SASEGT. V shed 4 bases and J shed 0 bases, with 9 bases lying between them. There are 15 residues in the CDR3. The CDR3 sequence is CASSATGTNTGELFF. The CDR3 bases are TGTGCCAGCAGTGCAACAGGGACGAACACCGGGGAGCTGTTTTTT.

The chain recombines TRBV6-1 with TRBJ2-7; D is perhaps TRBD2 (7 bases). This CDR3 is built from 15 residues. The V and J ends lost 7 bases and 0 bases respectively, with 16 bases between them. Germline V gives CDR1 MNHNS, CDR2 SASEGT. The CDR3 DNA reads TGTGCCAGCACCGCTATGGGGGGGGCCTCCTACGAGCAGTACTTC. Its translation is CASTAMGGASYEQYF.

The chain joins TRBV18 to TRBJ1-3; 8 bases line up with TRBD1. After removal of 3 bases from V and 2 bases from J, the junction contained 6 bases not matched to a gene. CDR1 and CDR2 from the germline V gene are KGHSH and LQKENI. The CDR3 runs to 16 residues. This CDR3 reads CASSPDRTGTGNTIYF. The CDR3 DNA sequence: TGTGCCAGCTCACCTGATCGGACAGGGACTGGAAACACCATATATTTT. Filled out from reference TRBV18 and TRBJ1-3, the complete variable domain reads NAGVMQNPRHLVRRRGQEARLRCSPMKGHSHVYWYRQLPEEGLKFMVYLQKENIIDESGMPKERFSAEFPKEGPSILRIQQVVRGDSAAYFCASSPDRTGTGNTIYFGEGSWLTVV.

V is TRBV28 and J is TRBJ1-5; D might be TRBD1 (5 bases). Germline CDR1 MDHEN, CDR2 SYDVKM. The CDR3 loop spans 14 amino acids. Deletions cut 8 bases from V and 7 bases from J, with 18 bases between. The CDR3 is CASGGFTTWQPQHF. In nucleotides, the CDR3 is TGTGCCAGCGGGGGGTTTACTACATGGCAGCCCCAGCATTTT.

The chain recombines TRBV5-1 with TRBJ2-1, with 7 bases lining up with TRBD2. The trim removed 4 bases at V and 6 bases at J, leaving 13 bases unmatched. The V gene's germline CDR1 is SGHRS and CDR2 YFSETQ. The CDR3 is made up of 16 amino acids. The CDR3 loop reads CASSVGGGDLANEQFF. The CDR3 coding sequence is TGCGCCAGCAGCGTGGGCGGGGGAGACCTTGCCAATGAGCAGTTCTTC.

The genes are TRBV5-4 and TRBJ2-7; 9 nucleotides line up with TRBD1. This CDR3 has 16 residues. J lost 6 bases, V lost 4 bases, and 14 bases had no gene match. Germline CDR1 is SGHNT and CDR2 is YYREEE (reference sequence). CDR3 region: CASSAGQGFSLREQYF. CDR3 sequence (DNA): TGTGCCAGCAGCGCGGGACAGGGATTCTCCCTACGCGAGCAGTACTTC.

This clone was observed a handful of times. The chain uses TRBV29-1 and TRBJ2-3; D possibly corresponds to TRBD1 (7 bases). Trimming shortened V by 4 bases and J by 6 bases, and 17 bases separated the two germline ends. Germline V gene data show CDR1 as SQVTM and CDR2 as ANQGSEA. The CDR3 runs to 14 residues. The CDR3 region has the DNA TGCAGCGTTGTAAGAGCCAGGGGGGTGGATACGCAGTATTTT. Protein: CSVVRARGVDTQYF.

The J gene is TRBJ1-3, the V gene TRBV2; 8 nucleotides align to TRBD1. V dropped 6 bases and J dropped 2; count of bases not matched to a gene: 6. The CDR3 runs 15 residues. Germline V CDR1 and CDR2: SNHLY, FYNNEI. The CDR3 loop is CASRDRAQAGNTIYF. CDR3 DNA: TGTGCCAGCAGGGACAGGGCTCAAGCTGGAAACACCATATATTTT.

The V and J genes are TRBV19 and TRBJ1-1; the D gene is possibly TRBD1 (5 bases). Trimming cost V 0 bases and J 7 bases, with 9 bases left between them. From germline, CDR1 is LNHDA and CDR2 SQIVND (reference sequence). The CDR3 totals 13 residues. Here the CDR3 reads CASSIDPGYEAFF. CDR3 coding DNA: TGTGCCAGTAGTATAGATCCAGGGTATGAAGCTTTCTTT.

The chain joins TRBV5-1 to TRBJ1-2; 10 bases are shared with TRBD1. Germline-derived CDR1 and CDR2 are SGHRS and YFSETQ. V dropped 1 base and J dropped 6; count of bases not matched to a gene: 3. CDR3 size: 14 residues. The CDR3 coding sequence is TGCGCCAGCAGCTTGAGGACAGGGGGGCATGGCTACACCTTC. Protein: CASSLRTGGHGYTF.

Written as DNA, the CDR3 is TGTGCCAGCAGGTCGTTGGAGACCCAGTACTTC. The encoded protein is CASRSLETQYF. The chain is built from TRBV6-6 and TRBJ2-5; no clear D. Trimming stripped 6 bases from V and 5 bases from J, with 7 bases between. The germline CDR1 and CDR2 sequences are MNHNY and SVGAGI (reference sequence). This CDR3 spans 11 amino acids.

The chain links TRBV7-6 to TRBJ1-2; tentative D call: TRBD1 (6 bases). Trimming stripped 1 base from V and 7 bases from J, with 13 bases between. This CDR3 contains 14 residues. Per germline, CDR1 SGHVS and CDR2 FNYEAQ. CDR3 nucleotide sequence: TGTGCCAGCAGCTTAGGGGCGGGGGCAAGTGGCTACACCTTC. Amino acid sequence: CASSLGAGASGYTF.

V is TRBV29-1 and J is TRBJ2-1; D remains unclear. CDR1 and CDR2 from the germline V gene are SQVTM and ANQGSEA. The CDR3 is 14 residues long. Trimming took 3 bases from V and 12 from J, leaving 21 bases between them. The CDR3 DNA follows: TGCAGCGTTGATAGCCTGTCTCCCTCCCGATGGCAGTTCTTC. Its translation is CSVDSLSPSRWQFF.

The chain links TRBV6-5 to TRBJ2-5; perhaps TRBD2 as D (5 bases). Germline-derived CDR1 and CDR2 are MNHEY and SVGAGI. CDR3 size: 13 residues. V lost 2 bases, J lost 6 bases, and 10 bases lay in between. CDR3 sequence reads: CASSYASRKTQYF. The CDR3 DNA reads TGTGCCAGCAGTTACGCTAGCAGGAAGACCCAGTACTTC.

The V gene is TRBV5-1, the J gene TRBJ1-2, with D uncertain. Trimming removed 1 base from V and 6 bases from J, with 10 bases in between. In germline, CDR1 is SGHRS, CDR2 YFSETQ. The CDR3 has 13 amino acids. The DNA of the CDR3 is TGCGCCAGCAGCTTGATGACTGTCGATGGCTACACCTTC. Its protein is CASSLMTVDGYTF.

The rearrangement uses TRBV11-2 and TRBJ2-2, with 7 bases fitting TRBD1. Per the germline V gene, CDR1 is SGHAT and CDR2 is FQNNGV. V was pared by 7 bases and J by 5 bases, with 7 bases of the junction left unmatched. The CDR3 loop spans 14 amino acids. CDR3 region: CASTGQGETGELFF. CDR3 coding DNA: TGTGCCAGCACGGGGCAGGGGGAAACCGGGGAGCTGTTTTTT.

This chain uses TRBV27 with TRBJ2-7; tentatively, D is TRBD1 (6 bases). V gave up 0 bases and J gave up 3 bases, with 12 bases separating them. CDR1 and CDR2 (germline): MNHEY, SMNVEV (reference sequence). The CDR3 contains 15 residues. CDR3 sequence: CASSLSRQAYYEQYF. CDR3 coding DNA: TGTGCCAGCAGTTTATCTCGACAGGCTTACTACGAGCAGTACTTC.

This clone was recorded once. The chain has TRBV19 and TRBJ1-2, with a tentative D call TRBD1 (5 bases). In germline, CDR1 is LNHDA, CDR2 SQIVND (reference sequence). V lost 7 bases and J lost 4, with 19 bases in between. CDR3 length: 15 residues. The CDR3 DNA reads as TGTGCCAGTATTGCTGGGGCATCGATTCTCTATGGCTACACCTTC. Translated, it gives CASIAGASILYGYTF.

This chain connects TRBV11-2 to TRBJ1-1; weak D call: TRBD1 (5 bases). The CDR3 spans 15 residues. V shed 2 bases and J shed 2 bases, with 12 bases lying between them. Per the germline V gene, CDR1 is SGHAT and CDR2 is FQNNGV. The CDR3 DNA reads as TGTGCCAGCAGCTTACTGACAGAGATTAACACTGAAGCTTTCTTT. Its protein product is CASSLLTEINTEAFF.

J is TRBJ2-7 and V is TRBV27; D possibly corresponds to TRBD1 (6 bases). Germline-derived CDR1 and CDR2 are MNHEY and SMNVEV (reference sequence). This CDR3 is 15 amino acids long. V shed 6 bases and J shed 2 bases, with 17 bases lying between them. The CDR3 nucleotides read TGTGCCAGCAGCGCGTCCGGGACAAGCCCCTACGAGCAGTACTTC. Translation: CASSASGTSPYEQYF.

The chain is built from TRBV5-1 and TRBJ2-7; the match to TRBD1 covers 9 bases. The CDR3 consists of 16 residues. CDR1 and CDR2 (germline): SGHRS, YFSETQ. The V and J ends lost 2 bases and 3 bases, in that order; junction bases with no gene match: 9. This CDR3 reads CASSLGTGQAFYEQYF. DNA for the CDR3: TGCGCCAGCAGCTTAGGGACAGGGCAGGCTTTCTACGAGCAGTACTTC.

CDR3 in DNA: TGTGCCAGCAGTTTACCGGGACAGTGGTACAATGAGCAGTTCTTC. Protein: CASSLPGQWYNEQFF. The J gene is TRBJ2-1, the V gene TRBV28; 7 bases map to TRBD1. The length of the CDR3 is 15 residues. The V and J ends lost 2 bases and 4 bases, in that order; junction bases with no gene match: 5. Per germline, CDR1 MDHEN and CDR2 SYDVKM.

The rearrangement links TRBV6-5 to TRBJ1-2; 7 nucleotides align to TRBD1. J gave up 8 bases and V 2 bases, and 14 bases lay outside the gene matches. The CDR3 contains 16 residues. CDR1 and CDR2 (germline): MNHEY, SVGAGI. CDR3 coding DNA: TGTGCCAGCAGTTACAACACCGGGACAGCATTATGGGGCTACACCTTC. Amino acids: CASSYNTGTALWGYTF.

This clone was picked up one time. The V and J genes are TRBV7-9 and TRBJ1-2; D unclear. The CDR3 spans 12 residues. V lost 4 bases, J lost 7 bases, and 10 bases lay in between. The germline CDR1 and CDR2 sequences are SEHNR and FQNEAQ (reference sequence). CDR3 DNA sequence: TGTGCCAGCAGCTCCGAGGCCCCTGGCTACACCTTC. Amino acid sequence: CASSSEAPGYTF.

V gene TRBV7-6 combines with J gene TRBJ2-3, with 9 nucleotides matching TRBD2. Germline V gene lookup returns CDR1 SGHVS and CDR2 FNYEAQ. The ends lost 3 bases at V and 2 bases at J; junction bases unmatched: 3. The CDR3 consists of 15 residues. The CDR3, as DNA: TGTGCCAGCAGCTTTACTAGCGGGTACACAGATACGCAGTATTTT. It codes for CASSFTSGYTDTQYF.

The CDR3 spells CASSEPGNLMGNTIYF. The DNA for the CDR3 is TGTGCCAGCAGCGAACCGGGAAACCTAATGGGAAACACCATATATTTT. The genes are TRBV4-2 and TRBJ1-3; D unresolved. CDR3 length: 16 amino acids. CDR1 and CDR2 from the germline V gene are LGHNA and YNFKEQ. The ends were cut back, 5 bases at V and 4 bases at J, with 18 bases in the middle.

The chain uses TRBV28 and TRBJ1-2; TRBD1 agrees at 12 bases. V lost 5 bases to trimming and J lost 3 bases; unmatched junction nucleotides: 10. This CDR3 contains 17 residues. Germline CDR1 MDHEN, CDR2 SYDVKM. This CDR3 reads CASSIGGTGGRYYGYTF. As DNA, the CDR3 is TGTGCCAGCAGTATAGGCGGGACAGGGGGCCGCTACTATGGCTACACCTTC.

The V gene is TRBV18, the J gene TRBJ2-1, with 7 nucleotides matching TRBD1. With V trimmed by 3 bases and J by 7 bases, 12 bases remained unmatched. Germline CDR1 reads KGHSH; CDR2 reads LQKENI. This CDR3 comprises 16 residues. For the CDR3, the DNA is TGTGCCAGCTCACCGAGAGGACAGGCCGGTAGTAATGAGCAGTTCTTC. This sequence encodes CASSPRGQAGSNEQFF.

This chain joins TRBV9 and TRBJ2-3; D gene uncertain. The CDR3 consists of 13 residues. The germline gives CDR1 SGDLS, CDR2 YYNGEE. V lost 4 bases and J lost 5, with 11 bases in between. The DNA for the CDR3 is TGTGCCAGCAGCTTAACCCTCGGAGATACGCAGTATTTT. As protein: CASSLTLGDTQYF.